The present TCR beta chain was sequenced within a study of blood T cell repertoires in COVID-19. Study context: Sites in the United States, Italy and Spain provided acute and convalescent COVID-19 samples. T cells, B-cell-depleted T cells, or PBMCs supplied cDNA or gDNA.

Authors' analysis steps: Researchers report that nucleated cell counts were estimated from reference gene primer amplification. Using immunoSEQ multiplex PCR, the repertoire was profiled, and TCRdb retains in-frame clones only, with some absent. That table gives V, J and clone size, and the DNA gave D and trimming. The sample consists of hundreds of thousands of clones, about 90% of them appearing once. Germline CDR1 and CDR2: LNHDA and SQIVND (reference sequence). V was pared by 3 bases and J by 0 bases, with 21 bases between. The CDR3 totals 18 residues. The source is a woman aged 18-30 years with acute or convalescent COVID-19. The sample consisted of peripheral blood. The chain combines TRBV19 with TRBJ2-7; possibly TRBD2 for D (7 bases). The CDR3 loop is CASSIRGAGTHSSYEQYF. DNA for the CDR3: TGTGCCAGTAGTATCCGGGGGGCCGGGACACACTCCTCCTACGAGCAGTACTTC.